This T cell receptor (beta chain) comes out of a study of blood T cell repertoires in COVID-19. Overall study: Whether acute or convalescent, the COVID-19 samples came from the United States, Italy and Spain.

Clones were read by immunoSEQ multiplex PCR, and TCRdb kept only the in-frame ones, dropping some. The data hold 35,000 to 40,000 clones, with roughly 84% observed a single time. The germline V and J ends were trimmed by 6 bases and 9 bases, with 9 bases remaining between them. The CDR3 loop spans 11 amino acids. CDR1 and CDR2 (germline): MNHEY, SVGAGI. The sample comprised peripheral blood. This TCR derives from a human donor in a cohort sampled during active COVID-19. The chain has TRBV6-5 and TRBJ1-3; D remains ambiguous. CDR3 nucleotide sequence: TGTGCCAGCAGGCACGGGGTCACCATATATTTT. Encoded protein: CASRHGVTIYF.